One sample yielded the 22 T cell receptor beta chains listed below, sequenced in a study of T cell responses to AZD1222 COVID-19 vaccine. Clones were sequenced by immunoSEQ multiplex PCR, and TCRdb holds only the in-frame ones, with some missing. The sample includes about 68,000 clones, roughly 88% of them seen just once. This material consisted of peripheral blood, taken on day 0 of AZD1222 vaccination. These receptors originate from an adult in good health.

This sequence joins TRBV30 and TRBJ1-1; tentatively, D is TRBD1 (6 bases). The CDR3 length is 12 residues. The ends were cut back, 5 bases at V and 2 bases at J, with 9 bases in the middle. The germline V gene has CDR1 GTSNPN and CDR2 SVGIG (reference sequence). The CDR3 region is CAWAGANTEAFF. CDR3 in DNA: TGTGCCTGGGCAGGGGCCAACACTGAAGCTTTCTTT.

V gene TRBV5-1 combines with J gene TRBJ1-1; D may be TRBD1 (6 bases). The germline CDR1 and CDR2 sequences are SGHRS and YFSETQ. Between the trimmed V and J ends, which lost 0 bases and 6 bases, there was a span of 15 bases. This CDR3 is 15 amino acids long. CDR3 sequence: CASSLVGAEGAEAFF. The CDR3 DNA is TGCGCCAGCAGCTTGGTTGGTGCGGAGGGGGCTGAAGCTTTCTTT.

The J gene is TRBJ2-3, the V gene TRBV5-1, with D maybe TRBD2 (5 bases). The CDR3 is 13 amino acids. In germline, CDR1 is SGHRS, CDR2 YFSETQ. V dropped 2 bases and J dropped 6 bases, with 10 bases sitting between them. The CDR3 here is CASSFAPGDTQYF. Written as DNA, the CDR3 is TGCGCCAGCAGCTTTGCCCCGGGGGATACGCAGTATTTT.

The rearrangement links TRBV6-6 to TRBJ2-7; 14 bases are a match to TRBD2. Trimming removed 6 bases from V and 3 bases from J; junction bases left unmatched: 7. This CDR3 is built from 16 residues. The germline V gene encodes CDR1 MNHNY and CDR2 SVGAGI (reference sequence). This chain's CDR3 is CASRGGTSGSSYEQYF. The CDR3 nucleotides read TGTGCCAGCAGAGGCGGGACTAGCGGGAGTAGCTACGAGCAGTACTTC.

The rearrangement joins TRBV6-5 to TRBJ1-2; D is perhaps TRBD1 (5 bases). CDR3 size: 15 residues. Trimming took 6 bases from V and 4 from J, leaving 18 bases between them. Germline V gene sequence: CDR1 MNHEY, CDR2 SVGAGI. The DNA of the CDR3 is TGTGCCAGCAGCCGGGATCAGGGCGAGGTCTATGGCTACACCTTC. This gives the protein CASSRDQGEVYGYTF.

The CDR3 sequence is CATSGTNTGELFF. CDR3 DNA sequence: TGTGCCACCAGCGGAACGAACACCGGGGAGCTGTTTTTT. The chain couples TRBV15 to TRBJ2-2; D is uncertain. V was pared by 5 bases and J by 0 bases, with 4 bases between. Germline V CDR1 and CDR2: LNHNV, YYDKDF (reference sequence). The CDR3 loop spans 13 amino acids.

J is TRBJ2-7 and V is TRBV27; 7 nucleotides match TRBD1. The CDR3 contains 16 residues. Losses at the gene ends were 5 bases for V and 0 bases for J; bases not matched to a gene: 10. CDR1 is MNHEY, CDR2 SMNVEV, per germline (reference sequence). The CDR3 bases are TGTGCCAGCAGTCGGATCGGGACAGCTCCCTCCTACGAGCAGTACTTC. Translated: CASSRIGTAPSYEQYF.

A single count supports this clone. The chain employs TRBV5-1 and TRBJ2-7, with 10 nucleotides matching TRBD1. This CDR3 contains 15 residues. Trimming took 2 bases from V and 7 from J; bases not matched to a gene: 9. The germline CDR1 and CDR2 sequences are SGHRS and YFSETQ. The CDR3 DNA follows: TGCGCCAGCAGCTTAGGGACAGGGGCTCCGGGGGAGCAGTACTTC. It yields the protein CASSLGTGAPGEQYF.

The chain has TRBV6-4 and TRBJ1-2; 12 bases line up with TRBD1. J gave up 7 bases and V 1 base, and 7 bases lay outside the gene matches. The CDR3 spans 16 residues. Germline V gives CDR1 MRHNA, CDR2 SNTAGT. The CDR3 protein is CASSDLPGQGALGYTF. CDR3 coding DNA: TGTGCCAGCAGTGACTTACCGGGACAGGGGGCGCTTGGCTACACCTTC.

The rearrangement joins TRBV11-3 to TRBJ2-7, with a possible D match to TRBD1 (6 bases). There are 13 residues in the CDR3. The germline V gene has CDR1 SGHNT and CDR2 YENEEA. V shed 5 bases and J shed 6 bases, with 14 bases lying between them. For the CDR3, the DNA is TGTGCCAGCAGCCAGGTGACAGGTGGCGAGCAGTACTTC. Translating gives CASSQVTGGEQYF.

CDR3 protein: CASTPSRVATDTQYF. The CDR3 DNA is TGTGCCAGCACCCCCTCGAGGGTAGCCACAGATACGCAGTATTTT. The chain combines TRBV27 with TRBJ2-3; D might be TRBD2 (5 bases). Trimming removed 7 bases from V and 2 bases from J, with 16 bases in between. This CDR3 comprises 15 residues. Germline CDR1 and CDR2: MNHEY and SMNVEV (reference sequence).

This clone has only one observation. V and J are TRBV2 and TRBJ2-7; no clear D. Trimming pared 5 bases from V and 7 bases from J, leaving 21 bases between. This CDR3 has 15 amino acids. In germline, CDR1 is SNHLY, CDR2 FYNNEI. The CDR3 region is CASSSVQPPGSEQYF. In DNA, the CDR3 is TGTGCCAGCAGTTCGGTACAGCCCCCTGGATCGGAGCAGTACTTC.

This chain's CDR3 is CASVPGSHTEAFF. The CDR3 nucleotides are TGTGCCAGCGTTCCCGGGTCCCACACTGAAGCTTTCTTT. The rearrangement links TRBV19 to TRBJ1-1; D unresolved. Germline V gene data show CDR1 as LNHDA and CDR2 as SQIVND (reference sequence). This CDR3 contains 13 residues. Trimming pared 9 bases from V and 3 bases from J, leaving 14 bases between.

The chain uses TRBV4-1 and TRBJ2-7; no clear D gene. Germline V lookup: CDR1 MGHRA, CDR2 YSYEKL. V lost 2 bases and J 3 bases, leaving 14 bases between the germline ends. The CDR3 is 15 amino acids. The CDR3: CASSQRQVDSYEQYF. The CDR3 DNA is TGCGCCAGCAGCCAACGCCAGGTGGATAGCTACGAGCAGTACTTC.

The rearrangement uses TRBV9 and TRBJ2-2, with unresolved D. CDR3 length: 13 amino acids. Germline V gene sequence: CDR1 SGDLS, CDR2 YYNGEE. The V gene lost 6 bases and the J gene lost 7 bases, with 13 bases spanning the gap. The CDR3, as DNA: TGTGCCAGCACGCTTCTGGAGATCGGGGAGCTGTTTTTT. The encoded protein is CASTLLEIGELFF.

The chain is built from TRBV7-2 and TRBJ2-7; 9 positions match TRBD2. Germline V gene sequence: CDR1 SGHTA, CDR2 FQGNSA. The J segment lost 4 bases and the V segment lost 3 bases, leaving 10 bases of the junction unmatched. The CDR3 is 16 amino acids. The CDR3 DNA sequence: TGTGCCAGCAGCTTCACTAGCGGGCAAGGAACATACGAGCAGTACTTC. Residues: CASSFTSGQGTYEQYF. The complete variable domain, with remaining parts taken from reference TRBV7-2 and TRBJ2-7, reads GAGVSQSPSNKVTEKGKDVELRCDPISGHTALYWYRQSLGQGLEFLIYFQGNSAPDKSGLPSDRFSAERTGGSVSTLTIQRTQQEDSAVYLCASSFTSGQGTYEQYFGPGTRLTVT.

In this sample, this clone turned up once. The CDR3 coding sequence is TGCGCCAGCAGCCAAGACCGGGGGGGTACCTATGGCTACACCTTC. This encodes CASSQDRGGTYGYTF. The chain joins TRBV4-3 to TRBJ1-2, with D possibly matching TRBD1 (5 bases). From germline, CDR1 is LGHNA and CDR2 YSLEER. The germline V and J ends were trimmed by 0 bases and 4 bases, with 12 bases remaining between them. This CDR3 has 15 amino acids.

The chain combines TRBV2 with TRBJ1-4; unclear D gene. V was pared by 7 bases and J by 0 bases, with 12 bases between. The CDR3 has 15 residues. Germline V lookup: CDR1 SNHLY, CDR2 FYNNEI. CDR3 coding DNA: TGTGCCAGCACCCTCCGGTATGCAACTAATGAAAAACTGTTTTTT. It yields the protein CASTLRYATNEKLFF. Combining the CDR3 with reference TRBV2 and TRBJ1-4 gives the whole variable domain EPEVTQTPSHQVTQMGQEVILRCVPISNHLYFYWYRQILGQKVEFLVSFYNNEISEKSEIFDDQFSVERPDGSNFTLKIRSTKLEDSAMYFCASTLRYATNEKLFFGSGTQLSVL.

The chain employs TRBV7-9 and TRBJ1-1, with D possibly TRBD1 on 6 matching bases. The germline gives CDR1 SEHNR, CDR2 FQNEAQ (reference sequence). This CDR3 contains 15 residues. Trimming removed 5 bases at V and 1 base at J, with 14 bases between. CDR3 nucleotides: TGTGCCAGCAGCCGCTGGGGGACAAAGAACACTGAAGCTTTCTTT. This gives the protein CASSRWGTKNTEAFF. The full variable domain, in which reference TRBV7-9 and TRBJ1-1 provide the parts outside the CDR3, is DTGVSQNPRHKITKRGQNVTFRCDPISEHNRLYWYRQTLGQGPEFLTYFQNEAQLEKSRLLSDRFSAERPKGSFSTLEIQRTEQGDSAMYLCASSRWGTKNTEAFFGQGTRLTVV.

The V gene is TRBV4-3, the J gene TRBJ2-1, with 9 bases lining up with TRBD2. V shed 2 bases, J shed 8 bases, and the junction held 4 bases outside the gene matches. The CDR3 runs to 14 residues. CDR1 and CDR2 (germline): LGHNA, YSLEER. This CDR3 reads CASSQLAGNYEQFF. For the CDR3, the DNA is TGCGCCAGCAGCCAACTAGCGGGAAATTATGAGCAGTTCTTC.

The chain recombines TRBV28 with TRBJ2-7; 7 bases match TRBD1. The germline CDR1 and CDR2 sequences are MDHEN and SYDVKM. V dropped 4 bases and J dropped 6; count of bases not matched to a gene: 9. The CDR3 spans 14 residues. CDR3 sequence: CASSSPGQFSEQYF. The CDR3 DNA reads TGTGCCAGCAGTTCCCCGGGACAGTTCAGCGAGCAGTACTTC.

The chain couples TRBV28 to TRBJ1-1; a possible D gene is TRBD1 (6 bases). Germline CDR1 and CDR2: MDHEN and SYDVKM. The ends were cut back, 7 bases at V and 5 bases at J, with 8 bases in the middle. CDR3 length: 11 residues. CDR3 coding DNA: TGTGCCAGCACAGGGGTTACTGAAGCTTTCTTT. Protein product: CASTGVTEAFF.